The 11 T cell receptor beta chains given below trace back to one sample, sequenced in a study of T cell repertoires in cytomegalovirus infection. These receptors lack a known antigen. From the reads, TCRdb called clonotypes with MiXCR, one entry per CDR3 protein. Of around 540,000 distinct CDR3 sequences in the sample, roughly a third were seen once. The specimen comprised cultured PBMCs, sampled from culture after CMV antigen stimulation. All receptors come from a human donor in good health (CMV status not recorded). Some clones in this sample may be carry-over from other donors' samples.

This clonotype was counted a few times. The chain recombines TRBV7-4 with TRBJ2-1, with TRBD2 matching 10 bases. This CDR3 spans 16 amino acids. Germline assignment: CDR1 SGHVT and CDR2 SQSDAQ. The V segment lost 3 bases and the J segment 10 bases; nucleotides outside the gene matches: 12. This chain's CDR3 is CASSFQNGLAGEEQFF. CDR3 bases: TGTGCCAGCAGCTTCCAAAACGGCCTAGCGGGAGAGGAGCAGTTCTTC. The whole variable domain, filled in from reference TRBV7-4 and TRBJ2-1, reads GAGVSQSPRYKVAKRGRDVALRCDSISGHVTLYWYRQTLGQGSEVLTYSQSDAQRDKSGRPSGRFSAERPERSVSTLKIQRTEQGDSAVYLCASSFQNGLAGEEQFFGPGTRLTVL.

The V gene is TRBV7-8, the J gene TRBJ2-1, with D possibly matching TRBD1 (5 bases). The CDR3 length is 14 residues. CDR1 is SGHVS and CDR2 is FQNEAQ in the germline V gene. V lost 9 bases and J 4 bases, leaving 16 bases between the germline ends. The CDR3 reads CASVGRPAYNEQFF. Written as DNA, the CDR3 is TGTGCCAGTGTGGGGCGCCCAGCATACAATGAGCAGTTCTTC.

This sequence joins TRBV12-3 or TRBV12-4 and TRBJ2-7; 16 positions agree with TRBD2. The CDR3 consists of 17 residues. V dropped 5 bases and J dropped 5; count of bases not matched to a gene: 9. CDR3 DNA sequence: TGTGCCAGCAGTCCAGGGACTAGCGGGAGGGCCCTCGACGAGCAGTACTTC. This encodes CASSPGTSGRALDEQYF.

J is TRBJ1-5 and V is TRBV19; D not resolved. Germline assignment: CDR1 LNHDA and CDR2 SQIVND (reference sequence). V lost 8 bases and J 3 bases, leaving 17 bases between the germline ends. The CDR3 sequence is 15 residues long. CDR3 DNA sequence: TGTGCCAGTGCCCCGGGCGACCTCATCAATCAGCCCCAGCATTTT. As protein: CASAPGDLINQPQHF.

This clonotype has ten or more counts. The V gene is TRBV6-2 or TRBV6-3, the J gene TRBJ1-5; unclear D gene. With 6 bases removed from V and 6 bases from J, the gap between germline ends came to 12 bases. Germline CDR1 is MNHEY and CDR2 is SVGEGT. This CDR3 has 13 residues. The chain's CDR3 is CASSPVGVQPQHF. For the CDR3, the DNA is TGTGCCAGCAGCCCGGTCGGGGTTCAGCCCCAGCATTTT.

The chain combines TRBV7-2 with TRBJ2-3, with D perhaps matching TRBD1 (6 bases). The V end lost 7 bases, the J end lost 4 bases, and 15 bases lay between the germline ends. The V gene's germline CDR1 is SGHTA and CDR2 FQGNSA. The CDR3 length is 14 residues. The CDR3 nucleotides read TGTGCCAGCACCCCCTTTACAGGGCCAGATACGCAGTATTTT. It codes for CASTPFTGPDTQYF.

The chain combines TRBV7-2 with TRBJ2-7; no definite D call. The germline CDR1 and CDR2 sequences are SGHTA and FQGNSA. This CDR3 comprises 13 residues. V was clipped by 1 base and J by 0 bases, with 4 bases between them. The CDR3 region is CASSLDYSYEQYF. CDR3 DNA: TGTGCCAGCAGCTTAGATTACTCCTACGAGCAGTACTTC. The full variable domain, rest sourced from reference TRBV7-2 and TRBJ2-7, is GAGVSQSPSNKVTEKGKDVELRCDPISGHTALYWYRQSLGQGLEFLIYFQGNSAPDKSGLPSDRFSAERTGGSVSTLTIQRTQQEDSAVYLCASSLDYSYEQYFGPGTRLTVT.

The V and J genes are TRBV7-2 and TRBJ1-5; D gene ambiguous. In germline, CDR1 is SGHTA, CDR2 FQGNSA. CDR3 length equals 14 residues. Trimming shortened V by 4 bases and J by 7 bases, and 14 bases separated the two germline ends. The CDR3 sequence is CASSSDPGSQPQHF. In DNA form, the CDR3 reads TGTGCCAGCAGCTCAGATCCGGGTTCGCAGCCCCAGCATTTT.

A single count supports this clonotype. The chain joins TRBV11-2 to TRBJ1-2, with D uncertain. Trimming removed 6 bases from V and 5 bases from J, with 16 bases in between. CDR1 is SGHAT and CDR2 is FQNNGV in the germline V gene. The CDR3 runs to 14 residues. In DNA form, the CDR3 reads TGTGCCAGCAGATCCCGGGAAAAAGGATATGGCTACACCTTC. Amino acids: CASRSREKGYGYTF.

The CDR3 DNA follows: TGTGCCAGCAGCTTGTCCGGACACCCGAACACTGAAGCTTTCTTT. Translated, it gives CASSLSGHPNTEAFF. V and J are TRBV7-8 and TRBJ1-1; possible D gene TRBD1, 5 bases. V lost 3 bases to trimming and J lost 1 base, with 12 bases between them. The CDR3 runs to 15 residues. CDR1 is SGHVS, CDR2 FQNEAQ, per germline. Together with reference TRBV7-8 and TRBJ1-1, the CDR3 gives the full variable domain: GAGVSQSPRYKVAKRGQDVALRCDPISGHVSLFWYQQALGQGPEFLTYFQNEAQLDKSGLPSDRFFAERPEGSVSTLKIQRTQQEDSAVYLCASSLSGHPNTEAFFGQGTRLTVV.

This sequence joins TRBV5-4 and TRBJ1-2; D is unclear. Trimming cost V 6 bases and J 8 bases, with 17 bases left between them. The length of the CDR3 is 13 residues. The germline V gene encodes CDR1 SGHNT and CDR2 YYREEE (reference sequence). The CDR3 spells CASKAGGGKGYTF. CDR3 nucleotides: TGTGCCAGCAAGGCCGGCGGCGGAAAGGGCTACACCTTC.